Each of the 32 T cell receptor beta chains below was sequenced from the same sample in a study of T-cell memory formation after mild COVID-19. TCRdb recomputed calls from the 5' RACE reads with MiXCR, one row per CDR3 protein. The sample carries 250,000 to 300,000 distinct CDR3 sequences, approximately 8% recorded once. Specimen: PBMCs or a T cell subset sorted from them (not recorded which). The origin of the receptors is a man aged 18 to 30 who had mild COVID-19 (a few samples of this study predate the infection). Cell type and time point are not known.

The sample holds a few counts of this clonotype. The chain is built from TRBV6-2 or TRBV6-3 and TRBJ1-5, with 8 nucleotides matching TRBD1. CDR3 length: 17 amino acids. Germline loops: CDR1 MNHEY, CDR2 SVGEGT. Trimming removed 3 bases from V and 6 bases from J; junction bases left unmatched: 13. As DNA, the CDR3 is TGTGCCAGCAGTTATTTCCCCCGACAGGGGTTTCTTCAGCCCCAGCATTTT. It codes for CASSYFPRQGFLQPQHF.

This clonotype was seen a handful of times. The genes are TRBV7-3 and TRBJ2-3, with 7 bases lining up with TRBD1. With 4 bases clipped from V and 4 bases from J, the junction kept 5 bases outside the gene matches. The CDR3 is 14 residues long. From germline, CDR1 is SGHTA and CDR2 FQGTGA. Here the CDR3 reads CASSSWDRSDTQYF. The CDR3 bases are TGTGCCAGCAGCTCCTGGGACAGATCAGATACGCAGTATTTT.

The CDR3 nucleotides are TGTGCCAGCAGTTTGGTCCAGAACTATCAGAAGGGCTACACCTTC. It encodes CASSLVQNYQKGYTF. The V gene is TRBV12-3 or TRBV12-4, the J gene TRBJ1-2; D gene unclear. The CDR3 runs to 15 residues. V was trimmed by 3 bases and J by 8 bases, leaving 19 bases between them.

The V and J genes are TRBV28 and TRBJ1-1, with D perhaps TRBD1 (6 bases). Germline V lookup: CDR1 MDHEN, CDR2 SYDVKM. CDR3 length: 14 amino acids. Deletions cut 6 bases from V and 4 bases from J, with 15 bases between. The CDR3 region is CASRQHGGGTEAFF. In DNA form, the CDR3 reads TGTGCCAGCAGACAGCATGGAGGGGGCACTGAAGCTTTCTTT.

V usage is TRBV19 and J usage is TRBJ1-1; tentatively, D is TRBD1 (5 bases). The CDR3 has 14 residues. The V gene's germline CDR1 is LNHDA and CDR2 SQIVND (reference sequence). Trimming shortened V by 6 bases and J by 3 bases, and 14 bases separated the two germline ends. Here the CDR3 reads CASRNPGLDTEAFF. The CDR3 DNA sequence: TGTGCCAGTAGGAACCCAGGGTTGGACACTGAAGCTTTCTTT.

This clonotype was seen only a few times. The CDR3 DNA reads TGCGCCAGCAGCGGTCGGGGACAGGCCAATTCACCCCTCCACTTT. The encoded protein is CASSGRGQANSPLHF. This chain uses TRBV5-1 with TRBJ1-6; 8 bases agree with TRBD1. CDR1 SGHRS and CDR2 YFSETQ come from the germline V gene. The V and J ends lost 4 bases and 7 bases, in that order; junction bases with no gene match: 7. CDR3 length equals 15 residues.

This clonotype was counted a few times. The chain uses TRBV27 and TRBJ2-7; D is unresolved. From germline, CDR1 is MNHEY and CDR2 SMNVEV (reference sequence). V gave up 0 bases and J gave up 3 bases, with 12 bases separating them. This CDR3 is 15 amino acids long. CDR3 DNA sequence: TGTGCCAGCAGTTTATCCTCCGGTGGGTACTACGAGCAGTACTTC. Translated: CASSLSSGGYYEQYF.

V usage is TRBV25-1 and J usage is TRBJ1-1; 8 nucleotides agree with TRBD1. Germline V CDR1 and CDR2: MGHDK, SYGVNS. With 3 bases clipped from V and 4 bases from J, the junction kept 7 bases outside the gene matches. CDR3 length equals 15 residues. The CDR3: CASSEGTGTITEAFF. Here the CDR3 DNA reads TGTGCCAGCAGTGAGGGGACAGGAACGATCACTGAAGCTTTCTTT.

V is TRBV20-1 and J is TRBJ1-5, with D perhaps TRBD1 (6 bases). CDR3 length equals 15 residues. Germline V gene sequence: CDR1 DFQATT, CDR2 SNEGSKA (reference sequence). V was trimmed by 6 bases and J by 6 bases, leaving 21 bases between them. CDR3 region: CSARLVGGNSQPQHF. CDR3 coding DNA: TGCAGTGCCAGGTTGGTGGGGGGCAACAGTCAGCCCCAGCATTTT.

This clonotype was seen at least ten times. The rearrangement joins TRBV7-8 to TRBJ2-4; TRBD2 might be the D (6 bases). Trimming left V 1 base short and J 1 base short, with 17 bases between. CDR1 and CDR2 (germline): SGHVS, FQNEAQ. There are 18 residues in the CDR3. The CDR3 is CASSLELAGWAAKNIQYF. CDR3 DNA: TGTGCCAGCAGCTTAGAGTTGGCGGGGTGGGCTGCCAAAAACATTCAGTACTTC. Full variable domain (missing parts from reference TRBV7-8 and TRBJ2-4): GAGVSQSPRYKVAKRGQDVALRCDPISGHVSLFWYQQALGQGPEFLTYFQNEAQLDKSGLPSDRFFAERPEGSVSTLKIQRTQQEDSAVYLCASSLELAGWAAKNIQYFGAGTRLSVL.

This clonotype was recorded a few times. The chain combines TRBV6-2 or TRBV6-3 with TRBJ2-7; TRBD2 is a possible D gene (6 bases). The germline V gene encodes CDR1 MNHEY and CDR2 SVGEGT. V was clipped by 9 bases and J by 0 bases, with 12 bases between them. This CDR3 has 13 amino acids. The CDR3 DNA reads TGTGCCAGTTTCGGGGGTACCTCCTACGAGCAGTACTTC. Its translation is CASFGGTSYEQYF.

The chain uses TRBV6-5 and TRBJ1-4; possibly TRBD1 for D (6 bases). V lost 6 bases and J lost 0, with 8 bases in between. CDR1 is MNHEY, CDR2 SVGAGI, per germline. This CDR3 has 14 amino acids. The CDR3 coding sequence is TGTGCCAGCAGGACAGGTGCAACTAATGAAAAACTGTTTTTT. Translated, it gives CASRTGATNEKLFF.

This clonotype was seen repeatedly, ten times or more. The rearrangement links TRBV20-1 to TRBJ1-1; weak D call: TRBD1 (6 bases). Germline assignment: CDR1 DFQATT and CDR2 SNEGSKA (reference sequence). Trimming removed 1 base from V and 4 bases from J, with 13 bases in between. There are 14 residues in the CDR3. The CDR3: CSARVNRAATEAFF. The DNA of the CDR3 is TGCAGTGCTAGAGTTAACAGGGCGGCCACTGAAGCTTTCTTT.

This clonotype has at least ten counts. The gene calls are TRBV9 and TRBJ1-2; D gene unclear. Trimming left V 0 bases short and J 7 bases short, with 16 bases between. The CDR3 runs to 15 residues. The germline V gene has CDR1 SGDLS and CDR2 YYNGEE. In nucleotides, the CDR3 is TGTGCCAGCAGCGTAGCTCGGGTCTCTTCTCGTGGCTACACCTTC. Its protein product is CASSVARVSSRGYTF.

CDR3 in amino acids: CASRGLQGATEAFF. As DNA, the CDR3 is TGTGCCAGCCGGGGATTACAGGGGGCGACTGAAGCTTTCTTT. The chain joins TRBV6-5 to TRBJ1-1, with 9 bases lining up with TRBD1. The CDR3 is made up of 14 amino acids. With V trimmed by 8 bases and J by 5 bases, 9 bases remained unmatched. Germline-derived CDR1 and CDR2 are MNHEY and SVGAGI.

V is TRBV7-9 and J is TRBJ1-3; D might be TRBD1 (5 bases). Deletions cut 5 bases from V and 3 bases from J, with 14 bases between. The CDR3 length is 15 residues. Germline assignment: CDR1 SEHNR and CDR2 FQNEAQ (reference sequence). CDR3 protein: CASSPGTYGGNTIYF. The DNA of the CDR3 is TGTGCCAGCAGCCCCGGGACCTACGGTGGAAACACCATATATTTT.

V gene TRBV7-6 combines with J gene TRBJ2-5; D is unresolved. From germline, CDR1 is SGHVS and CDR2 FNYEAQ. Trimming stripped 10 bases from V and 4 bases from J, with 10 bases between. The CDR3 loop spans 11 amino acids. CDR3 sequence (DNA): TGTGCCATCGCCAGAACAGAGACCCAGTACTTC. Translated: CAIARTETQYF.

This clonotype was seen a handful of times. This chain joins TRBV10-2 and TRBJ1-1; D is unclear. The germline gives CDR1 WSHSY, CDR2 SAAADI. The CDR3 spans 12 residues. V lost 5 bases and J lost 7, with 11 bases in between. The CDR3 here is CASSYTHGEAFF. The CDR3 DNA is TGCGCCAGCAGTTATACACACGGTGAAGCTTTCTTT.

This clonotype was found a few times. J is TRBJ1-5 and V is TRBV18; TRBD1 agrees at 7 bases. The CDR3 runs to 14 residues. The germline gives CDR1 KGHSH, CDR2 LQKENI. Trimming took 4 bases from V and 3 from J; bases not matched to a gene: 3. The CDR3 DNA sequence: TGTGCCAGCTCACAGGGACAGCCCAATCAGCCCCAGCATTTT. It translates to CASSQGQPNQPQHF.

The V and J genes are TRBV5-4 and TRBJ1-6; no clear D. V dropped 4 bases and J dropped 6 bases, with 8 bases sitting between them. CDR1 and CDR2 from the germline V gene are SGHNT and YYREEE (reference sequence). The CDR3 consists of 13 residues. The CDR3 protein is CASSPQVNSPLHF. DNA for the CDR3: TGTGCCAGCAGCCCGCAGGTTAATTCACCCCTCCACTTT.

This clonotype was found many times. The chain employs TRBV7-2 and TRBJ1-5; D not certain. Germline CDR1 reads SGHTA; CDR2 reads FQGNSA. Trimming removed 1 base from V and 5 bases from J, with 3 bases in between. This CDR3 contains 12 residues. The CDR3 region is CASSLDYQPQHF. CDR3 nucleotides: TGTGCCAGCAGCTTAGACTATCAGCCCCAGCATTTT.

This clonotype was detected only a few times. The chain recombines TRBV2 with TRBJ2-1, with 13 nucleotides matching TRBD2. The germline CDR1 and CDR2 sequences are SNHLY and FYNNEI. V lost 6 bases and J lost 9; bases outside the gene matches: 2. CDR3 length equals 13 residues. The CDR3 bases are TGTGCCAGCAGACTAGCGGGGGGGCTTGAGCAGTTCTTC. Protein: CASRLAGGLEQFF.

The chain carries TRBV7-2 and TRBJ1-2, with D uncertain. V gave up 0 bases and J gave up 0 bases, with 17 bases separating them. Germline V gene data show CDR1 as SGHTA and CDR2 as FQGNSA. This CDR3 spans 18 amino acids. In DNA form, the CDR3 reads TGTGCCAGCAGCTTAGCCCTCCTCGTGACGCCCTCTAACTATGGCTACACCTTC. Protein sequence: CASSLALLVTPSNYGYTF.

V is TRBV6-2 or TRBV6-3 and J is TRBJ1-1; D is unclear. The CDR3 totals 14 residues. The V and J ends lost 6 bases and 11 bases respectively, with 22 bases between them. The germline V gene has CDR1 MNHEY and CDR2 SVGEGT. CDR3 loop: CASSLPGSPRAAFF. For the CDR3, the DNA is TGTGCCAGCAGCCTCCCGGGGTCCCCTCGGGCGGCTTTCTTT.

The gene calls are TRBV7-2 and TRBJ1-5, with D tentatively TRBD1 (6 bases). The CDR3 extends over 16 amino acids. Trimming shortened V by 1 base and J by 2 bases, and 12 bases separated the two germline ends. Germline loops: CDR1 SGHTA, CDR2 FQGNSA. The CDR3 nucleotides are TGTGCCAGCAGCTTAGAATCAGGGGTAGGCAATCAGCCCCAGCATTTT. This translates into CASSLESGVGNQPQHF.

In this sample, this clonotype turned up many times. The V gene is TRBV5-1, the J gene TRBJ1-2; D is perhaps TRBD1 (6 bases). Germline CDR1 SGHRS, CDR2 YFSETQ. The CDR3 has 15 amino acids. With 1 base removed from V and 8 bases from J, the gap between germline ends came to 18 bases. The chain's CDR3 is CASSLSDRPFEGYTF. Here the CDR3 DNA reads TGCGCCAGCAGCTTGTCTGACAGGCCCTTCGAGGGCTACACCTTC.

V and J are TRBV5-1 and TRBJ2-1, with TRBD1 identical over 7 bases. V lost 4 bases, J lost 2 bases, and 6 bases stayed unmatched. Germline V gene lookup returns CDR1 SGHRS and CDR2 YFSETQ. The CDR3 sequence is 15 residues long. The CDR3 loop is CASSPSGQTYNEQFF. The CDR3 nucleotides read TGCGCCAGCAGCCCCTCGGGACAGACCTACAATGAGCAGTTCTTC.

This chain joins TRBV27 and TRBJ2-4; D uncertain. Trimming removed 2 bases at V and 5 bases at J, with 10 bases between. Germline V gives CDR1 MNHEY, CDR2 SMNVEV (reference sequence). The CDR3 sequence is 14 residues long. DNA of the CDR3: TGTGCCAGCAGTTTAGGTCGCCCACAAAACATTCAGTACTTC. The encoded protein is CASSLGRPQNIQYF.

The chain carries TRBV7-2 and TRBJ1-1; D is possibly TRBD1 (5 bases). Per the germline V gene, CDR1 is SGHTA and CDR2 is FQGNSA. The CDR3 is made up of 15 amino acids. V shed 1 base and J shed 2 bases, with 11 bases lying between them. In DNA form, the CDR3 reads TGTGCCAGCAGCTTAGTATCAGGGACCAACACTGAAGCTTTCTTT. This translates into CASSLVSGTNTEAFF.

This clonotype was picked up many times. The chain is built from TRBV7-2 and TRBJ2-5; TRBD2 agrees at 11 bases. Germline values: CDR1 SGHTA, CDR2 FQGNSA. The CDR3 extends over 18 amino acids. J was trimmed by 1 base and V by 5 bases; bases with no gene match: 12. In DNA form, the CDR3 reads TGTGCCAGCAGCCCCATGGGGATTAGCGGGGGGGGCCAAGAGACCCAGTACTTC. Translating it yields CASSPMGISGGGQETQYF. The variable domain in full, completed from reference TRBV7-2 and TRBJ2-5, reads GAGVSQSPSNKVTEKGKDVELRCDPISGHTALYWYRQSLGQGLEFLIYFQGNSAPDKSGLPSDRFSAERTGGSVSTLTIQRTQQEDSAVYLCASSPMGISGGGQETQYFGPGTRLLVL.

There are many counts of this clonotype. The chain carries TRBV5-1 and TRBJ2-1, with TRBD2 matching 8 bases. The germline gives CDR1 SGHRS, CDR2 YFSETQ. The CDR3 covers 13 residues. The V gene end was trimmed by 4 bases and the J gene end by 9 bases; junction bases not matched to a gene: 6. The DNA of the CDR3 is TGCGCCAGCAGCGTGACTAGCGTCCGTGAGCAGTTCTTC. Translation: CASSVTSVREQFF. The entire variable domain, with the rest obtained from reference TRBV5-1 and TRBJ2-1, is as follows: KAGVTQTPRYLIKTRGQQVTLSCSPISGHRSVSWYQQTPGQGLQFLFEYFSETQRNKGNFPGRFSGRQFSNSRSEMNVSTLELGDSALYLCASSVTSVREQFFGPGTRLTVL.

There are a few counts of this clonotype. CDR3 coding DNA: TGTGCCAGCAGCTTAAAGTCCCCAGATACGCAGTATTTT. Its protein product is CASSLKSPDTQYF. The rearrangement links TRBV13 to TRBJ2-3; unclear D gene. The CDR3 has 13 residues. Germline V gene lookup returns CDR1 PRHDT and CDR2 FYEKMQ (reference sequence). V lost 2 bases and J 4 bases, leaving 7 bases between the germline ends.